Below, 16 T cell receptor beta chains from the same sample are listed, as sequenced in a study of T cell responses to AZD1222 COVID-19 vaccine. Only in-frame clones appear in the TCRdb table, and some are missing; sequencing was by immunoSEQ multiplex PCR. This table has some 170,000 clones, around 87% appearing once. The sample was peripheral blood, taken 28 days after the second AZD1222 dose. The receptor set was obtained from an adult who received the AZD1222 COVID-19 vaccine.

The CDR3 region has the DNA TGTGCCAGCAGTACGACCCTGTACGAGCAGTACTTC. Its translation: CASSTTLYEQYF. The J gene is TRBJ2-7, the V gene TRBV6-5; D is uncertain. The CDR3 spans 12 residues. Germline CDR1 reads MNHEY; CDR2 reads SVGAGI. V dropped 5 bases and J dropped 4 bases, with 9 bases sitting between them.

This clone was found once. V usage is TRBV6-5 and J usage is TRBJ1-1; tentatively, D is TRBD1 (5 bases). Trimming removed 10 bases from V and 8 bases from J, with 14 bases in between. Germline assignment: CDR1 MNHEY and CDR2 SVGAGI. The CDR3 is made up of 11 amino acids. CDR3 bases: TGTGCCACCCCCAGGGCTCCCGAAGCTTTCTTT. It encodes CATPRAPEAFF.

The V and J genes are TRBV18 and TRBJ2-7; tentatively, D is TRBD1 or TRBD2 (5 bases each). From germline, CDR1 is KGHSH and CDR2 LQKENI. V was cut by 4 bases and J by 0 bases, with 7 bases left in between. The CDR3 has 13 residues. CDR3 bases: TGTGCCAGCTCACGGGACCGCTCCTACGAGCAGTACTTC. It encodes CASSRDRSYEQYF.

The chain joins TRBV7-9 to TRBJ1-5; D uncertain. Germline lookup yields CDR1 SEHNR and CDR2 FQNEAQ (reference sequence). The CDR3 is 13 residues long. Trimming shortened V by 1 base and J by 7 bases, and 8 bases separated the two germline ends. The CDR3, as DNA: TGTGCCAGCAGCTTAGAGGGTCGCCAGCCCCAGCATTTT. It specifies CASSLEGRQPQHF.

The CDR3 DNA reads as TGTGCTAGTCGGACAGGGCAGAACACTGAAGCTTTCTTT. Translating it yields CASRTGQNTEAFF. The chain couples TRBV12-5 to TRBJ1-1; TRBD1 aligns across 8 bases. Unmatched junction bases numbered 3, after V lost 8 bases and J lost 1 base. The length of the CDR3 is 13 residues. Germline assignment: CDR1 LGHNT and CDR2 FRNRAP.

The J gene is TRBJ1-1, the V gene TRBV9; a weak D match, TRBD1 (6 bases). V lost 0 bases and J lost 5, with 14 bases in between. Germline assignment: CDR1 SGDLS and CDR2 YYNGEE. This CDR3 has 15 amino acids. CDR3: CASSVVQGMGTEAFF. DNA for the CDR3: TGTGCCAGCAGCGTAGTCCAGGGGATGGGGACTGAAGCTTTCTTT. The full variable domain, completed using reference TRBV9 and TRBJ1-1, is DSGVTQTPKHLITATGQRVTLRCSPRSGDLSVYWYQQSLDQGLQFLIQYYNGEERAKGNILERFSAQQFPDLHSELNLSSLELGDSALYFCASSVVQGMGTEAFFGQGTRLTVV.

CDR3 nucleotide sequence: TGCGCCAGCAGCTTGGCCGGCGGATCCGACTACGAGCAGTACTTC. Its translation: CASSLAGGSDYEQYF. The rearrangement links TRBV5-1 to TRBJ2-7; D uncertain. The length of the CDR3 is 15 residues. The germline gives CDR1 SGHRS, CDR2 YFSETQ. V lost 0 bases and J lost 3, with 13 bases in between. The full variable domain, completed using reference TRBV5-1 and TRBJ2-7, is KAGVTQTPRYLIKTRGQQVTLSCSPISGHRSVSWYQQTPGQGLQFLFEYFSETQRNKGNFPGRFSGRQFSNSRSEMNVSTLELGDSALYLCASSLAGGSDYEQYFGPGTRLTVT.

The chain couples TRBV6-5 to TRBJ2-1, with 7 bases matching TRBD1. After removal of 7 bases from V and 4 bases from J, the junction contained 4 bases not matched to a gene. CDR3 length: 13 residues. The germline V gene encodes CDR1 MNHEY and CDR2 SVGAGI. CDR3 protein: CASMGQSYNEQFF. The CDR3 DNA sequence: TGTGCCAGCATGGGACAGTCTTACAATGAGCAGTTCTTC.

The J gene is TRBJ2-3, the V gene TRBV9, with TRBD2 matching 10 bases. The CDR3 contains 15 residues. Germline V gives CDR1 SGDLS, CDR2 YYNGEE. V lost 7 bases, J lost 2 bases, and 7 bases stayed unmatched. CDR3: CASSPLAGLTDTQYF. The CDR3 bases are TGTGCCAGCTCACCACTAGCGGGGCTCACAGATACGCAGTATTTT.

The chain joins TRBV4-1 to TRBJ2-2, with TRBD2 identical over 12 bases. Germline CDR1 MGHRA, CDR2 YSYEKL. The junction had 13 bases not matched to a gene; V was cut back by 4 bases and J by 4 bases. The CDR3 length is 19 residues. This chain's CDR3 is CASSPWGDLAGGPTGELFF. The CDR3 DNA follows: TGCGCCAGCAGCCCCTGGGGGGACCTAGCGGGGGGGCCCACCGGGGAGCTGTTTTTT.

V gene TRBV19 combines with J gene TRBJ2-7, with 12 bases that match TRBD2. V lost 7 bases to trimming and J lost 1 base; unmatched junction nucleotides: 2. Germline V gene lookup returns CDR1 LNHDA and CDR2 SQIVND (reference sequence). This CDR3 is 14 amino acids long. The CDR3 DNA follows: TGTGCCAGTAAGACTAGCGGGGGTTCCTACGAGCAGTACTTC. Its protein product is CASKTSGGSYEQYF.

The CDR3 region is CASSSQALKNTEAFF. The CDR3 DNA reads as TGTGCCAGCAGCTCCCAGGCACTTAAGAACACTGAAGCTTTCTTT. This chain links TRBV5-4 with TRBJ1-1; D gene ambiguous. The CDR3 loop spans 15 amino acids. CDR1 and CDR2 from the germline V gene are SGHNT and YYREEE (reference sequence). V dropped 3 bases and J dropped 1 base, with 13 bases sitting between them.

V gene TRBV20-1 combines with J gene TRBJ1-4; 7 bases are a match to TRBD1. Unmatched junction bases numbered 9, after V lost 5 bases and J lost 15 bases. This CDR3 spans 11 amino acids. Germline V lookup: CDR1 DFQATT, CDR2 SNEGSKA (reference sequence). The CDR3 sequence is CSAVEQGRLFF. The DNA of the CDR3 is TGCAGTGCTGTAGAACAGGGGAGATTGTTTTTT.

This clone was observed a single time. Other DNA sequences in this sample translate to the same CDR3. J is TRBJ1-1 and V is TRBV2; D may be TRBD1 (6 bases). Germline CDR1 is SNHLY and CDR2 is FYNNEI. This CDR3 has 13 amino acids. Trimming shortened V by 4 bases and J by 4 bases, and 10 bases separated the two germline ends. The CDR3 loop reads CASSGEGGTEAFF. CDR3 sequence (DNA): TGTGCCAGCAGTGGAGAGGGGGGCACTGAAGCTTTCTTT.

V and J are TRBV15 and TRBJ1-2; D uncertain. Trimming removed 0 bases at V and 4 bases at J, with 9 bases between. Germline CDR1 LNHNV, CDR2 YYDKDF (reference sequence). The CDR3 is made up of 14 amino acids. The CDR3 is CATSREGSGYGYTF. CDR3 DNA: TGTGCCACCAGCAGAGAGGGGTCGGGCTATGGCTACACCTTC.

The J gene is TRBJ1-6, the V gene TRBV18; D gene unclear. Germline CDR1 KGHSH, CDR2 LQKENI. CDR3 length: 13 residues. V dropped 4 bases and J dropped 7 bases, with 8 bases sitting between them. CDR3 sequence reads: CASSQDGNSPLHF. CDR3 bases: TGTGCCAGCTCACAGGACGGCAATTCACCCCTCCACTTT. Full variable domain (outside the CDR3, taken from reference TRBV18 and TRBJ1-6): NAGVMQNPRHLVRRRGQEARLRCSPMKGHSHVYWYRQLPEEGLKFMVYLQKENIIDESGMPKERFSAEFPKEGPSILRIQQVVRGDSAAYFCASSQDGNSPLHFGNGTRLTVT.